These 6 T cell receptor beta chains share one sample of origin, sequenced in a study of cytomegalovirus exposure and HLA in healthy donors. With 60 Vbeta and 13 Jbeta primers, the PCR was carried out. TCRdb's copy holds only in-frame clones and misses some; the assay was immunoSEQ multiplex PCR. The table records 120,000 to 150,000 clones, more than 75% of them present only once. Sample: PBMCs. These receptors all stem from a woman between 40 and 55 years old in good health and CMV-seropositive.

V and J are TRBV11-3 and TRBJ2-7; the D is unclear. The CDR3 consists of 13 residues. V lost 8 bases to trimming and J lost 4 bases, with 15 bases between them. The germline V gene encodes CDR1 SGHNT and CDR2 YENEEA. The DNA of the CDR3 is TGTGCCAGCCGCCCGGGTCTGGCGTACGAGCAGTACTTC. It yields the protein CASRPGLAYEQYF.

This clone was seen a few times. The chain employs TRBV5-1 and TRBJ2-1; 8 nucleotides line up with TRBD1. The CDR3 length is 14 residues. CDR1 is SGHRS and CDR2 is YFSETQ in the germline V gene. V was pared by 3 bases and J by 7 bases, with 6 bases of the junction left unmatched. The CDR3 DNA reads as TGCGCCAGCAGCTCGGCCCAGGGGGCGAATGAGCAGTTCTTC. Its protein product is CASSSAQGANEQFF.

Comments on this clone: Other DNA sequences in the sample encode the same CDR3. The chain carries TRBV7-9 and TRBJ1-1; D unresolved. V was cut by 1 base and J by 6 bases, with 6 bases left in between. CDR3 length: 12 residues. CDR1 is SEHNR, CDR2 FQNEAQ, per germline (reference sequence). The CDR3 sequence is CASSLVVAEAFF. CDR3 DNA sequence: TGTGCCAGCAGCTTAGTAGTGGCTGAAGCTTTCTTT.

V usage is TRBV7-8 and J usage is TRBJ2-1, with D possibly TRBD1 on 5 matching bases. The germline V and J ends were trimmed by 1 base and 10 bases, with 20 bases remaining between them. CDR3 size: 16 residues. Germline CDR1 is SGHVS and CDR2 is FQNEAQ. CDR3 sequence reads: CASSLVEFRVFEEQFF. CDR3 DNA: TGTGCCAGCAGCTTAGTCGAATTCAGGGTCTTCGAAGAGCAGTTCTTC.

V and J are TRBV7-6 and TRBJ2-7; 8 bases are a match to TRBD1. This CDR3 is built from 17 residues. The junction had 10 bases not matched to a gene; V was cut back by 2 bases and J by 1 base. Germline V CDR1 and CDR2: SGHVS, FNYEAQ. The DNA for the CDR3 is TGTGCCAGCAGCTTATATTCAGGGGGCGGACCTTCCTACGAGCAGTACTTC. Translated: CASSLYSGGGPSYEQYF.

This clone occurred once. V usage is TRBV5-4 and J usage is TRBJ2-3; 8 bases line up with TRBD2. The CDR3 consists of 14 residues. Per the germline V gene, CDR1 is SGHNT and CDR2 is YYREEE (reference sequence). J lost 6 bases, V lost 0 bases, and 3 bases had no gene match. CDR3 nucleotides: TGTGCCAGCAGCTTGGGGCTAGCGGGTGATACGCAGTATTTT. It specifies CASSLGLAGDTQYF.